A single sample gave rise to the 27 T cell receptor beta chains below, sequenced in a study of cytomegalovirus exposure and HLA in healthy donors. PCR primers comprised 60 Vbeta and 13 Jbeta primers. Assay: immunoSEQ multiplex PCR; the TCRdb copy retains only in-frame clones and omits some. Counted here are approximately 120,000 clones, around 74% occurring once; the ten biggest clones make up around 4.2%. The source material was PBMCs. These receptors all stem from a woman aged 45-59 years in good health and CMV-seropositive.

The V gene is TRBV6-6, the J gene TRBJ1-2, with D hard to call. Germline CDR1 MNHNY, CDR2 SVGAGI (reference sequence). V lost 6 bases and J 4 bases, leaving 18 bases between the germline ends. CDR3 length: 15 amino acids. This chain's CDR3 is CASRFPGTTLYGYTF. The CDR3 nucleotides are TGTGCCAGCAGATTTCCGGGAACTACCCTCTATGGCTACACCTTC.

This chain links TRBV5-1 with TRBJ1-6, with 9 bases lining up with TRBD1. There are 15 residues in the CDR3. Germline lookup yields CDR1 SGHRS and CDR2 YFSETQ. V was pared by 4 bases and J by 4 bases, with 3 bases of the junction left unmatched. The CDR3 here is CASSPGTGYNSPLHF. In DNA, the CDR3 is TGCGCCAGCAGCCCGGGGACAGGGTATAATTCACCCCTCCACTTT.

This clone was seen more than once but under ten times. The CDR3 DNA sequence: TGTGCCAGCAGCCCCCTACTGGGGGAGCTGTTTTTT. Its translation: CASSPLLGELFF. The rearrangement joins TRBV6-7 to TRBJ2-2; D remains ambiguous. TRBV6-7 is designated an ORF whose function remains uncertain. The CDR3 loop spans 12 amino acids. V shed 6 bases and J shed 8 bases, with 10 bases lying between them.

Only one count was recorded for this clone. This chain links TRBV5-6 with TRBJ1-6, with 12 nucleotides matching TRBD1. The trim removed 0 bases at V and 9 bases at J, leaving 10 bases unmatched. The CDR3 length is 18 residues. Germline V CDR1 and CDR2: SGHDT, YYEEEE. In DNA, the CDR3 is TGTGCCAGCAGCTTGGGGGACAGGGGGCTTATTATGTCTTCACCCCTCCACTTT. Translating gives CASSLGDRGLIMSSPLHF. Filled out from reference TRBV5-6 and TRBJ1-6, the complete variable domain reads DAGVTQSPTHLIKTRGQQVTLRCSPKSGHDTVSWYQQALGQGPQFIFQYYEEEERQRGNFPDRFSGHQFPNYSSELNVNALLLGDSALYLCASSLGDRGLIMSSPLHFGNGTRLTVT.

In the case of this clone: The junction departs from the called germline gene at one end, perhaps through a read error. The genes are TRBV28 and TRBJ2-7, with TRBD1 identical over 7 bases. CDR1 is MDHEN and CDR2 is SYDVKM in the germline V gene. CDR3 length equals 17 residues. As DNA, the CDR3 is TGTGCCAGCAGTCCAAATAAATGGGACAGCGCCACCTATGAGCAGTACTTC. Its protein product is CASSPNKWDSATYEQYF.

The J gene is TRBJ2-3, the V gene TRBV5-4, with TRBD1 identical over 9 bases. CDR3 size: 16 residues. In germline, CDR1 is SGHNT, CDR2 YYREEE (reference sequence). V trimming: 5 bases; J trimming: 1 base; junction bases outside the gene matches: 8. The CDR3 sequence is CASRHTQGAGTDTQYF. Here the CDR3 DNA reads TGTGCCAGCAGACACACACAGGGGGCCGGCACAGATACGCAGTATTTT.

This sequence joins TRBV6-5 and TRBJ2-3, with D hard to call. Germline V gene lookup returns CDR1 MNHEY and CDR2 SVGAGI. CDR3 length: 14 amino acids. V was clipped by 0 bases and J by 6 bases, with 10 bases between them. CDR3 sequence reads: CASSYSLSGDTQYF. Here the CDR3 DNA reads TGTGCCAGCAGTTACTCGCTTTCAGGCGATACGCAGTATTTT.

The V gene is TRBV5-3, the J gene TRBJ1-1, with D perhaps matching TRBD1 (5 bases). TRBV5-3 counts as an open reading frame of uncertain function. This CDR3 region has 14 residues. Trimming left V 5 bases short and J 1 base short, with 12 bases between. The CDR3 sequence: CARSYRDSNTEAFF. Here the CDR3 DNA reads TGTGCCAGAAGTTATAGGGACTCGAACACTGAAGCTTTCTTT.

Only a few counts were recorded for this clone. The chain's CDR3 is CASSELRTGSGELFF. In DNA, the CDR3 is TGTGCCAGCAGTGAACTTAGGACAGGGTCCGGGGAGCTGTTTTTT. V and J are TRBV2 and TRBJ2-2, with 8 bases aligning to TRBD1. V shed 2 bases, J shed 6 bases, and the junction held 5 bases outside the gene matches. The CDR3 is 15 amino acids. The germline gives CDR1 SNHLY, CDR2 FYNNEI.

J is TRBJ2-7 and V is TRBV7-2; tentative D call: TRBD2 (7 bases). This CDR3 region has 14 residues. The ends were cut back, 5 bases at V and 5 bases at J, with 16 bases in the middle. Germline CDR1 is SGHTA and CDR2 is FQGNSA. CDR3 bases: TGTGCCAGCAGCCGGGGGGCAGGGTCCAACGAGCAGTACTTC. This translates into CASSRGAGSNEQYF.

V and J are TRBV9 and TRBJ1-2, with D tentatively TRBD1 (6 bases). Looked up from germline, CDR1 is SGDLS and CDR2 is YYNGEE. Trimming left V 0 bases short and J 8 bases short, with 20 bases between. The CDR3 is made up of 16 amino acids. The CDR3 is CASSVGNPGQPGGYTF. The CDR3, as DNA: TGTGCCAGCAGCGTAGGTAACCCCGGACAGCCTGGCGGCTACACCTTC.

Of note for this clone: The germline gene is not matched at one end of the junction; a read error may be the cause. The rearrangement joins TRBV28 to TRBJ2-7, with TRBD1 matching over 10 bases. The germline gives CDR1 MDHEN, CDR2 SYDVKM. CDR3 length: 11 amino acids. CDR3 in amino acids: CASSPDRGHHF. The CDR3 region has the DNA TGTGCCAGCAGCCCCGACAGGGGGCATCACTTC.

The J gene is TRBJ2-2, the V gene TRBV28; a possible D gene is TRBD1 (6 bases). Between the trimmed V and J ends, which lost 6 bases and 4 bases, there was a span of 9 bases. CDR1 MDHEN and CDR2 SYDVKM come from the germline V gene. The CDR3 length is 13 residues. CDR3 sequence reads: CASRYRVTGELFF. DNA of the CDR3: TGTGCCAGCAGGTACAGGGTCACCGGGGAGCTGTTTTTT.

The gene calls are TRBV7-3 and TRBJ2-6; a possible D gene is TRBD1 (6 bases). Germline V gene data show CDR1 as SGHTA and CDR2 as FQGTGA. The V end lost 3 bases, the J end lost 2 bases, and 8 bases lay between the germline ends. The CDR3 contains 15 residues. CDR3 nucleotide sequence: TGTGCCAGCAGCTTTACAGGGCCTGGGGCCAACGTCCTGACTTTC. The encoded protein is CASSFTGPGANVLTF.

The chain combines TRBV23-1 with TRBJ1-3; no definite D call. TRBV23-1 belongs to the ORF category, with a function that is uncertain. This CDR3 region has 17 residues. Trimming left V 0 bases short and J 3 bases short, with 15 bases between. CDR3 sequence: CASSQSPGKLLGNTIYF. The CDR3 DNA follows: TGCGCCAGCAGTCAATCCCCCGGGAAACTTCTTGGAAACACCATATATTTT.

The V and J genes are TRBV6-6 and TRBJ1-6; 8 nucleotides match TRBD1. Germline trimming cut 5 bases from V and 8 bases from J; bases unmatched to any gene: 8. The CDR3 is 15 residues long. The V gene's germline CDR1 is MNHNY and CDR2 SVGAGI (reference sequence). CDR3 DNA: TGTGCCAGCAGTCTCACGGACAGGGAGTATTCACCCCTCCACTTT. Translated: CASSLTDREYSPLHF.

The chain uses TRBV9 and TRBJ2-5, with 8 positions matching TRBD1. The CDR3 sequence is 15 residues long. With V trimmed by 4 bases and J by 5 bases, 10 bases remained unmatched. The V gene's germline CDR1 is SGDLS and CDR2 YYNGEE. CDR3: CASSPDRGISETQYF. CDR3 DNA: TGTGCCAGCAGCCCCGACAGGGGCATTTCCGAGACCCAGTACTTC. Filled out from reference TRBV9 and TRBJ2-5, the complete variable domain reads DSGVTQTPKHLITATGQRVTLRCSPRSGDLSVYWYQQSLDQGLQFLIQYYNGEERAKGNILERFSAQQFPDLHSELNLSSLELGDSALYFCASSPDRGISETQYFGPGTRLLVL.

This clone is a singleton in its sample. The rearrangement joins TRBV5-1 to TRBJ1-2; TRBD1 aligns across 7 bases. The CDR3 sequence is 14 residues long. CDR1 is SGHRS and CDR2 is YFSETQ in the germline V gene. V gave up 1 base and J gave up 4 bases; unmatched junction bases: 4. The CDR3 DNA reads TGCGCCAGCAGCTTGACAGGGGCCCTCTATGGCTACACCTTC. Protein sequence: CASSLTGALYGYTF.

This clone occurred once. V is TRBV29-1 and J is TRBJ2-3; D might be TRBD1 (6 bases). The length of the CDR3 is 12 residues. Germline loops: CDR1 SQVTM, CDR2 ANQGSEA. The ends were cut back, 3 bases at V and 8 bases at J, with 12 bases in the middle. CDR3 sequence: CSVDRTQGTQYF. In nucleotides, the CDR3 is TGCAGCGTTGATAGGACACAGGGTACGCAGTATTTT.

V gene TRBV7-6 combines with J gene TRBJ2-2; possibly TRBD2 for D (7 bases). The CDR3 sequence is 16 residues long. Germline values: CDR1 SGHVS, CDR2 FNYEAQ. Trimming shortened V by 1 base and J by 4 bases, and 13 bases separated the two germline ends. The CDR3 coding sequence is TGTGCCAGCAGCTTAGACGCGGGGGCTCCCACCGGGGAGCTGTTTTTT. Protein product: CASSLDAGAPTGELFF.

This chain uses TRBV6-1 with TRBJ1-5; TRBD1 agrees at 7 bases. J was trimmed by 9 bases and V by 4 bases; bases with no gene match: 9. The CDR3 extends over 14 amino acids. Looked up from germline, CDR1 is MNHNS and CDR2 is SASEGT. CDR3: CASSATNRGGPQHF. Written as DNA, the CDR3 is TGTGCCAGCAGTGCAACCAACAGGGGCGGGCCCCAGCATTTT.

This clone has just one count. The chain is built from TRBV27 and TRBJ2-5; the match to TRBD2 covers 7 bases. J was trimmed by 2 bases and V by 2 bases; bases with no gene match: 2. The CDR3 is 14 amino acids. Germline V lookup: CDR1 MNHEY, CDR2 SMNVEV (reference sequence). CDR3 sequence reads: CASSLSGTQETQYF. CDR3 DNA sequence: TGTGCCAGCAGTTTAAGCGGGACTCAAGAGACCCAGTACTTC.

The chain employs TRBV29-1 and TRBJ1-4; D is perhaps TRBD1 (6 bases). Per the germline V gene, CDR1 is SQVTM and CDR2 is ANQGSEA. The CDR3 totals 14 residues. V lost 7 bases, J lost 4 bases, and 16 bases lay in between. The CDR3, as DNA: TGCAGCGGTGGAGGGGGGGCCGGTAATGAAAAACTGTTTTTT. Encoded protein: CSGGGGAGNEKLFF.

This clone appeared a few times. The chain carries TRBV7-9 and TRBJ2-1, with TRBD2 as a possible D gene (6 bases). In germline, CDR1 is SEHNR, CDR2 FQNEAQ (reference sequence). The CDR3 has 16 residues. With 5 bases removed from V and 1 base from J, the gap between germline ends came to 15 bases. CDR3: CASSPLNGLSYNEQFF. CDR3 sequence (DNA): TGTGCCAGCAGCCCGTTGAACGGACTATCCTACAATGAGCAGTTCTTC.

About this clone itself: The junction differs from germline at one of its ends, possibly a read error. V and J are TRBV7-2 and TRBJ2-5; D ambiguous. This CDR3 has 14 residues. Germline V gene lookup returns CDR1 SGHTA and CDR2 FQGNSA. The CDR3 protein is CASSPRNAQETQYF. The CDR3 bases are TGTGCCAGCAGCCCACGAAACGCCCAAGAGACTCAGTACTTC.

This sequence joins TRBV15 and TRBJ1-6; 9 nucleotides agree with TRBD1. This CDR3 region has 13 residues. Germline CDR1 is LNHNV and CDR2 is YYDKDF (reference sequence). With 3 bases clipped from V and 10 bases from J, the junction kept 1 base outside the gene matches. The CDR3 DNA follows: TGTGCCACCAGCAGGGACAGGGGATCACCCCTCCACTTT. Amino acid sequence: CATSRDRGSPLHF.

The chain couples TRBV25-1 to TRBJ1-2; D might be TRBD1 (6 bases). There are 13 residues in the CDR3. V was trimmed by 6 bases and J by 3 bases, leaving 11 bases between them. Germline assignment: CDR1 MGHDK and CDR2 SYGVNS. CDR3 amino acids: CASRKGGDYGYTF. CDR3 DNA: TGTGCCAGCAGGAAGGGGGGGGACTATGGCTACACCTTC.